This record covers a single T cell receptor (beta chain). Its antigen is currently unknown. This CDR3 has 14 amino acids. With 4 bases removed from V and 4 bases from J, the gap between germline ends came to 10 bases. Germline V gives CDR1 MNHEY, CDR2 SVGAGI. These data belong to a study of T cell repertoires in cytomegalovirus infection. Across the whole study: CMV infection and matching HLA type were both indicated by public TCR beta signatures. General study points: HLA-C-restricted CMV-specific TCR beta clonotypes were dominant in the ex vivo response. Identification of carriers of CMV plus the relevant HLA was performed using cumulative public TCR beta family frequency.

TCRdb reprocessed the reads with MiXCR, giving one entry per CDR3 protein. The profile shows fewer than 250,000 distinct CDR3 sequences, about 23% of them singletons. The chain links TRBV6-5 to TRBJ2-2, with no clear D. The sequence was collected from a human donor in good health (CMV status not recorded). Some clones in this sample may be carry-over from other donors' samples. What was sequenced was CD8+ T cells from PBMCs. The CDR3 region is CASSSDEATGELFF. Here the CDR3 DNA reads TGTGCCAGCAGTTCGGACGAGGCCACCGGGGAGCTGTTTTTT.